This is a list of T cell receptor beta chains from one sample in a study of siplizumab effects on memory and regulatory T cells. Some clones are missing from TCRdb's copy, which holds only in-frame ones; the method was immunoSEQ multiplex PCR. Of about 110,000 clones listed, about 92% are singletons. Input material: CD4+ T cells sorted from blood. Every receptor here comes from a human donor in good health. CDR3s include the opening cysteine and the closing phenylalanine or tryptophan. D genes are given only for firm matches.

d_call j_call v_call cdr3_length cdr3_aa
TRBD1 TRBJ2-7 TRBV5-6 13 CASRTDRGGEQYF
- TRBJ1-4 TRBV5-1 13 CASSLGPNEKLFF
- TRBJ1-2 TRBV9 13 CASSAAPIHGYTF
TRBD1 TRBJ1-1 TRBV18 14 CASTADRGNTEAFF
- TRBJ2-3 TRBV5-1 14 CASSSGGITDTQYF
- TRBJ1-2 TRBV7-2 15 CASSLVSSGYYGYTF
TRBD2 TRBJ2-1 TRBV4-3 18 CASSQDPLAGDTYNEQFF
- TRBJ1-1 TRBV19 14 CASSTQGGGTEAFF
TRBD2 TRBJ2-5 TRBV29-1 13 CSVVRSGRETQYF
- TRBJ1-2 TRBV29-1 12 CSVSTGGGGYTF
- TRBJ1-3 TRBV30 12 CAWSVGGDTIYF
- TRBJ2-3 TRBV5-1 14 CASSLGGGKDTQYF
- TRBJ2-5 TRBV7-8 12 CASSKTGETQYF
- TRBJ2-2 TRBV19 13 CASNQNGAGELFF
- TRBJ1-1 TRBV5-6 14 CASSSLRGDTEAFF
- TRBJ2-6 TRBV4-1 19 CASSQGRQGWGAGANVLTF
- TRBJ1-2 TRBV6-1 13 CASRSAGHDGYTF
- TRBJ1-1 TRBV5-8 11 CASRSYNLAFF
- TRBJ2-7 TRBV2 13 CASSEQGLYEQYF
- TRBJ1-6 TRBV7-3 15 CASSQDTSYNSPLHF
TRBD2 TRBJ2-3 TRBV7-9 19 CASSRPRGLAGPSTDTQYF
TRBD1 TRBJ1-2 TRBV5-4 16 CASSSGTALSNYGYTF
TRBD1 TRBJ1-2 TRBV14 19 CASSQDQFPGQSFSNGYTF
TRBD2 TRBJ2-7 TRBV7-8 19 CASCPSRGTSGRMVHEQYF
- TRBJ1-2 TRBV7-1 15 CASTPPPVLNYGYTF
TRBD2 TRBJ2-1 TRBV5-6 17 CASSLVGLAGGGSEQFF
- TRBJ1-5 TRBV2 14 CASSRQSNNQPQHF
TRBD1 TRBJ1-2 TRBV14 14 CASRGQGDNYGYTF
TRBD1 TRBJ1-5 TRBV30 15 CAWSRTGGMGQPQHF
TRBD2 TRBJ2-7 TRBV5-1 14 CASSNERGSYEQYF
- TRBJ2-1 TRBV7-8 14 CASTPRRVFDEQFF
- TRBJ2-3 TRBV11-2 16 CASSFGGLSSTDTQYF
TRBD1 TRBJ1-3 TRBV28 16 CASSFLGQGIRDTIYF
- TRBJ1-3 TRBV6-6 15 CASSRDGASGNTIYF
- TRBJ2-4 TRBV4-1 16 CASSQGGQVAKNIQYF
- TRBJ2-3 TRBV6-4 14 CASSDGGPRDTQYF
- TRBJ2-7 TRBV30 14 CAWSRTSGSQKQYF
- TRBJ2-2 TRBV2 17 CASSEYGGVGNTGELFF
- TRBJ2-2 TRBV6-1 14 CASRPHRAAGELFF
TRBD2 TRBJ2-3 TRBV6-4 15 CASSILAGGTDTQYF
- TRBJ1-2 TRBV30 13 CAWSLWDGYGYTF
TRBD2 TRBJ2-2 TRBV10-2 18 CASIMGLAGGHWTGELFF
- TRBJ1-1 TRBV28 15 CASRGSGLMGTEAFF
- TRBJ1-2 TRBV5-1 13 CASSLALDLGYTF
- TRBJ2-7 TRBV5-4 14 CASSPIQRPYEQYF